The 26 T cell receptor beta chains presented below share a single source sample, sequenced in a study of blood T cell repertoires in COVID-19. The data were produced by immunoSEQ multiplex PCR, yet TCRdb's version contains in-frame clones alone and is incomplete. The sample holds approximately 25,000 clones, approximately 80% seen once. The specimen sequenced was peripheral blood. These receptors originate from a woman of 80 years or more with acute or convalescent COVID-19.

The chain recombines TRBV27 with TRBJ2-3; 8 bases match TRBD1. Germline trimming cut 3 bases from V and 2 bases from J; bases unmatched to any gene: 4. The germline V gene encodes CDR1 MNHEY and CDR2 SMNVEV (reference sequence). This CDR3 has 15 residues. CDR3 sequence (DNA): TGTGCCAGCAGTTTCTACAGGGGGAACACAGATACGCAGTATTTT. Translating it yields CASSFYRGNTDTQYF.

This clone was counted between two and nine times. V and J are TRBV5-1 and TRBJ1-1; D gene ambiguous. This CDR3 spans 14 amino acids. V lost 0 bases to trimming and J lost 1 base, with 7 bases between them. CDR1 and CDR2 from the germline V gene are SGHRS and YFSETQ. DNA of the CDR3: TGCGCCAGCAGCTTGGTACCGGGGAACACTGAAGCTTTCTTT. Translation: CASSLVPGNTEAFF.

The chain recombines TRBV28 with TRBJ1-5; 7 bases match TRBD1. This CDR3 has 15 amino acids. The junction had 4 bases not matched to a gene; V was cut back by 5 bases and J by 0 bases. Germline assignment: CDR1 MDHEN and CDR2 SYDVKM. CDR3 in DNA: TGTGCCAGCAGTCAGACAGGGCTTAGCAATCAGCCCCAGCATTTT. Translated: CASSQTGLSNQPQHF.

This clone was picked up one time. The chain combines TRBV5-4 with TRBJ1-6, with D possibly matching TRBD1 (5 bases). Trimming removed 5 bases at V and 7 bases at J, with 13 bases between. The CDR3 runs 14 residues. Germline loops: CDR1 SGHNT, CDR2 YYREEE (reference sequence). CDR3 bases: TGTGCCAGCAGTCGTACAGGTGGGAATTCACCCCTCCACTTT. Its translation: CASSRTGGNSPLHF.

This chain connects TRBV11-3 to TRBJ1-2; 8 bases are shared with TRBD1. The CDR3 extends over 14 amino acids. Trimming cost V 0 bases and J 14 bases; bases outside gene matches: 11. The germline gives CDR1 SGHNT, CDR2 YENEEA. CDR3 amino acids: CASSLDRDRCRLTF. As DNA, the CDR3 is TGTGCCAGCAGCTTAGATCGGGACAGGTGCCGCCTGACCTTC.

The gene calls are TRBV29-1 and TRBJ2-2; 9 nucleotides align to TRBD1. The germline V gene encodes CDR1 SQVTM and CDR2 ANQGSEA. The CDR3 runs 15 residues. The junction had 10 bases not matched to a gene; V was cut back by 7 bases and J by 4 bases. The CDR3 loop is CSAHLGQGLTGELFF. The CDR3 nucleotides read TGCAGCGCACACTTGGGACAGGGTCTCACCGGGGAGCTGTTTTTT.

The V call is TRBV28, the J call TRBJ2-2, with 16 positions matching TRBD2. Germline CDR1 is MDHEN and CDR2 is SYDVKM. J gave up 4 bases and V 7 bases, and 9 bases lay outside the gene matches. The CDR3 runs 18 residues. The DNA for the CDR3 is TGTGCCAGCACCGCCGGGACTAGCGGGGGGGTAGGCACCGGGGAGCTGTTTTTT. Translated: CASTAGTSGGVGTGELFF.

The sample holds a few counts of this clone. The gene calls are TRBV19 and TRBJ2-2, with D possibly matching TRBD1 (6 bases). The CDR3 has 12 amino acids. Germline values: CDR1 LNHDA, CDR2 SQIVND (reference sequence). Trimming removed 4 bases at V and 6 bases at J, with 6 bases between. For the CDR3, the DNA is TGTGCCAGTAGTAAGGGGGCCGGGGAGCTGTTTTTT. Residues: CASSKGAGELFF.

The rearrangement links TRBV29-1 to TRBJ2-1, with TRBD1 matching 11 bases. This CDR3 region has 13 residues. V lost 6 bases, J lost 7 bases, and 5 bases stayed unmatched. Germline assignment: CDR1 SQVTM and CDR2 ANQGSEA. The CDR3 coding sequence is TGCAGCGTGGGGGACAGGGGGGCGAATGAGCAGTTCTTC. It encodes CSVGDRGANEQFF.

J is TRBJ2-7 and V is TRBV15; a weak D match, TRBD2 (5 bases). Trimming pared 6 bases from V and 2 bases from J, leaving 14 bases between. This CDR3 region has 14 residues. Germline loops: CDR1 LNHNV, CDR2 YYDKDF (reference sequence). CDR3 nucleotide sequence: TGTGCCACCAGGAGGTCTTCGGGGACCTACGAGCAGTACTTC. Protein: CATRRSSGTYEQYF.

CDR3 sequence (DNA): TGCGCCAGCAGCTTGGAACAAATGAACACTGAAGCTTTCTTT. Protein sequence: CASSLEQMNTEAFF. V and J are TRBV5-1 and TRBJ1-1; no clear D. Deletions cut 0 bases from V and 0 bases from J, with 6 bases between. The CDR3 consists of 14 residues. Germline assignment: CDR1 SGHRS and CDR2 YFSETQ.

This CDR3 is CASSNRGTGANVLTF. The CDR3 DNA sequence: TGTGCCAGCAGTAACAGGGGTACTGGGGCCAACGTCCTGACTTTC. J is TRBJ2-6 and V is TRBV28, with 7 bases lining up with TRBD1. The germline gives CDR1 MDHEN, CDR2 SYDVKM. J was trimmed by 2 bases and V by 5 bases; bases with no gene match: 3. This CDR3 has 15 residues.

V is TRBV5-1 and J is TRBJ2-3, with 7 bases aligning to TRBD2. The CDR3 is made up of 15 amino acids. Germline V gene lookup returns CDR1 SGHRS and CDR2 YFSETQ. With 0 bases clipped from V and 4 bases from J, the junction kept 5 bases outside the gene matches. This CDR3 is CASSLGREFADTQYF. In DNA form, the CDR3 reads TGCGCCAGCAGCTTGGGGCGGGAGTTCGCAGATACGCAGTATTTT.

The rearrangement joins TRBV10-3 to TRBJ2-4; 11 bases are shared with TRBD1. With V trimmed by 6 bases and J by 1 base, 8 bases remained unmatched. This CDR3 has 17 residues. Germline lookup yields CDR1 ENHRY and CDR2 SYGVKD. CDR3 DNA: TGTGCCATCAGGCCGGGACAGGGGGTTTCGGCCAAAAACATTCAGTACTTC. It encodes CAIRPGQGVSAKNIQYF.

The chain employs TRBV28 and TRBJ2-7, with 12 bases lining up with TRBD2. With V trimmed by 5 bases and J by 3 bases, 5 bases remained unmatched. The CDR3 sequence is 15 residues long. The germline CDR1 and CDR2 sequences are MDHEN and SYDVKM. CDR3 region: CASSTLAGGNYEQYF. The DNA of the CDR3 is TGTGCCAGCAGTACCCTAGCGGGAGGGAACTACGAGCAGTACTTC.

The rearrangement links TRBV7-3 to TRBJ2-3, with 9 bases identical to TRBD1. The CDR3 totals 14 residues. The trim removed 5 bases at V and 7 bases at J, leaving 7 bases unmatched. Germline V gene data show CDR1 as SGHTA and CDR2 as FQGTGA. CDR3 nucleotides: TGTGCCAGCAGCCCGGGACAGGGAGTAAATACGCAGTATTTT. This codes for CASSPGQGVNTQYF.

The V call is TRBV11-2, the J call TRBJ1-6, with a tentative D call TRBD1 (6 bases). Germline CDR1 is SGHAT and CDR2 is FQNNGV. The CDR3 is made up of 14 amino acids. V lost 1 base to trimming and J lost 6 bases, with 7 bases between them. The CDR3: CASSLGTANSPLHF. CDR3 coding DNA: TGTGCCAGCAGCTTAGGGACAGCTAATTCACCCCTCCACTTT.

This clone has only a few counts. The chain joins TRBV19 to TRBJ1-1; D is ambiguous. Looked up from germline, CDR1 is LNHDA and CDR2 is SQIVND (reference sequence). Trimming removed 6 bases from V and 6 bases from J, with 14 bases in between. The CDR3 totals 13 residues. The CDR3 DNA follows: TGTGCCAGTAGGGCAGGCTCCCCTTCTGAAGCTTTCTTT. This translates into CASRAGSPSEAFF.

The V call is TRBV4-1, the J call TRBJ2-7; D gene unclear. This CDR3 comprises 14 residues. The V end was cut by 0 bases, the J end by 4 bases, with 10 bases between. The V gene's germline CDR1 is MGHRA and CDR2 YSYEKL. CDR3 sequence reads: CASSQDPLRYEQYF. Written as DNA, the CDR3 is TGCGCCAGCAGCCAAGATCCCCTTCGTTACGAGCAGTACTTC.

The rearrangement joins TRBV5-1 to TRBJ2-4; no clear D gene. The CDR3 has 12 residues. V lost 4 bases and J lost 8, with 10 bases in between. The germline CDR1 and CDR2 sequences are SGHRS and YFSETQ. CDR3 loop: CASSALGDIQYF. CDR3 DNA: TGCGCCAGCAGCGCCCTCGGAGACATTCAGTACTTC.

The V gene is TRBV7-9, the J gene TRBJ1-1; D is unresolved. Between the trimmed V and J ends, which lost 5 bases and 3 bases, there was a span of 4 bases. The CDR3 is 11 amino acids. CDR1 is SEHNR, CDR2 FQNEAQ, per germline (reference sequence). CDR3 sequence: CASSPDTEAFF. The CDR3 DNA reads TGTGCCAGCAGCCCTGACACTGAAGCTTTCTTT.

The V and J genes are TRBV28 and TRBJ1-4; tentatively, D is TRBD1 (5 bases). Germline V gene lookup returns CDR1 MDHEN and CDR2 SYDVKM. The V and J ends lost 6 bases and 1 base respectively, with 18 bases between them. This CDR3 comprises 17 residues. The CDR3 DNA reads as TGTGCCAGCAGCCCCACGGGGGGGTGGGGAACTAATGAAAAACTGTTTTTT. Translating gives CASSPTGGWGTNEKLFF.

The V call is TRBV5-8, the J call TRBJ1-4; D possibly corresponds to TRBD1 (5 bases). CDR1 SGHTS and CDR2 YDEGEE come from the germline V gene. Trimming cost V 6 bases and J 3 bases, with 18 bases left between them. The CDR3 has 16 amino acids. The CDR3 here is CASKTSAGRANEKLFF. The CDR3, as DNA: TGTGCCAGCAAAACCTCGGCGGGGCGGGCTAATGAAAAACTGTTTTTT. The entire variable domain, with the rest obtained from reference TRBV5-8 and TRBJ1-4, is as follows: EAGVTQSPTHLIKTRGQQATLRCSPISGHTSVYWYQQALGLGLQFLLWYDEGEERNRGNFPPRFSGRQFPNYSSELNVNALELEDSALYLCASKTSAGRANEKLFFGSGTQLSVL.

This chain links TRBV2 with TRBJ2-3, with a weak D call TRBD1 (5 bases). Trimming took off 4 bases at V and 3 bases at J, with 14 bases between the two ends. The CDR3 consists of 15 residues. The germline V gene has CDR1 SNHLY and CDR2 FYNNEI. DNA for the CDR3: TGTGCCAGCAGTGCGGCAGGGCAGGCGACAGATACGCAGTATTTT. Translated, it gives CASSAAGQATDTQYF.

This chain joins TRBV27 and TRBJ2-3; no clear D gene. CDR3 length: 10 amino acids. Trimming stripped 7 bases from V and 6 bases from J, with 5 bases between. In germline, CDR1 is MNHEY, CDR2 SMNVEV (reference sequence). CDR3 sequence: CASTRDTQYF. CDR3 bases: TGTGCCAGCACGAGGGATACGCAGTATTTT.

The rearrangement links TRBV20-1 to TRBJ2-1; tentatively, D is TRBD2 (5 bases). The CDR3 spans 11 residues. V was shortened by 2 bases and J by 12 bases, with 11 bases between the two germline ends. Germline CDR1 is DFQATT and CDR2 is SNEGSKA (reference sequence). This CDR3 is CSARREWGQFF. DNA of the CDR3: TGCAGTGCTAGACGGGAATGGGGGCAGTTCTTC.